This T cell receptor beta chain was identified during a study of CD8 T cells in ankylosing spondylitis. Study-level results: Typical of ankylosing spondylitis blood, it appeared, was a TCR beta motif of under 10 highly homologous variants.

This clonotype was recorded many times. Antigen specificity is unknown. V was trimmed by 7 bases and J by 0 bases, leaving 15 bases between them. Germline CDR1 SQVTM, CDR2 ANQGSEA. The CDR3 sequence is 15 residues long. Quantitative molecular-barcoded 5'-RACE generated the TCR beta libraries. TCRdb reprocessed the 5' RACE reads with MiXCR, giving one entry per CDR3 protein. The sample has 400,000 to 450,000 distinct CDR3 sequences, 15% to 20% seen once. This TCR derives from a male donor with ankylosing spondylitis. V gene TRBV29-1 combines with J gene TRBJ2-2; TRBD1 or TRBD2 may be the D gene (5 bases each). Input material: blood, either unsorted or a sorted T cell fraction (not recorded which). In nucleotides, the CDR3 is TGCAGCGCCGCAGGGAGACGTACGAACACCGGGGAGCTGTTTTTT. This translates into CSAAGRRTNTGELFF.